Presented here are 5 T cell receptor beta chains from one specimen sequenced in a study of blood T cells in healthy people across ages. Then a second PCR, running about 6 to 12 cycles, was carried out with a sample-barcoded 5' primer and a J-beta primer mix. TCRdb redid the calling of the 5' RACE reads with MiXCR, one entry per CDR3 protein. This sample has 1.5 million to 2 million distinct CDR3 sequences; approximately 40% occur once, and the top ten carry roughly 24%. The specimen was blood. The source of these receptors is a human donor in good health.

The V and J genes are TRBV20-1 and TRBJ2-3; possible D gene TRBD1, 6 bases. Germline assignment: CDR1 DFQATT and CDR2 SNEGSKA (reference sequence). Trimming removed 3 bases from V and 5 bases from J, with 15 bases in between. This CDR3 has 14 amino acids. The CDR3 DNA reads TGCAGTGCTAGGCGACAGGTAGACGTAGATACGCAGTATTTT. It yields the protein CSARRQVDVDTQYF.

This clonotype turned up a few times. The chain recombines TRBV24-1 with TRBJ2-3; TRBD2 agrees at 9 bases. This CDR3 is built from 20 residues. Germline-derived CDR1 and CDR2 are KGHDR and SFDVKD. J was trimmed by 2 bases and V by 0 bases; bases with no gene match: 14. As DNA, the CDR3 is TGTGCCACCAGTGATTTGTCCCCCTTTAGCGGGGGAGAATACACAGATACGCAGTATTTT. It codes for CATSDLSPFSGGEYTDTQYF.

V usage is TRBV4-3 and J usage is TRBJ1-5, with D uncertain. Germline V gives CDR1 LGHNA, CDR2 YSLEER. The ends were cut back, 2 bases at V and 4 bases at J, with 12 bases in the middle. This CDR3 has 15 amino acids. Written as DNA, the CDR3 is TGCGCCAGCAGCCAAAATGGGGTGACTAATCAGCCCCAGCATTTT. Translating it yields CASSQNGVTNQPQHF.

The chain joins TRBV28 to TRBJ1-1; no firm D call. The V gene's germline CDR1 is MDHEN and CDR2 SYDVKM. Trimming stripped 6 bases from V and 0 bases from J, with 20 bases between. This CDR3 contains 17 residues. CDR3 sequence (DNA): TGTGCCAGCAGCTCGGTTTTGACCGATGGGGTGAACACTGAAGCTTTCTTT. As protein: CASSSVLTDGVNTEAFF.

This clonotype was found a few times. The chain recombines TRBV2 with TRBJ2-4; 7 bases are shared with TRBD2. The end of the DNA fits TRBJ2-7 better, so the J call may be wrong. Germline V gene sequence: CDR1 SNHLY, CDR2 FYNNEI. The CDR3 has 12 amino acids. CDR3 coding DNA: TGTGCCAGCTCCGGACTAGATTCCGAGCAGTACTTC. This gives the protein CASSGLDSEQYF.